This passage covers 24 T cell receptor beta chains from one sample sequenced in a study of long-term antiretroviral therapy in people with HIV. This was the immunoSEQ v3.0 assay at survey level. Here immunoSEQ multiplex PCR was the method, and the copy in TCRdb shows in-frame clones only, minus some. The sample yields about 39,000 clones, 85% to 90% seen once. The source material was unsorted PBMCs, sampled 1.2 years after starting antiretroviral therapy. The receptors derive from a woman aged 45-65 years with HIV.

This chain uses TRBV19 with TRBJ2-3; perhaps TRBD2 as D (5 bases). The CDR3 extends over 15 amino acids. Trimming took off 4 bases at V and 0 bases at J, with 11 bases between the two ends. The germline V gene has CDR1 LNHDA and CDR2 SQIVND (reference sequence). CDR3 nucleotides: TGTGCCAGTAGTACCCTAGCTGCTAGCACAGATACGCAGTATTTT. Protein product: CASSTLAASTDTQYF.

The chain joins TRBV30 to TRBJ2-2, with TRBD1 matching 9 bases. The CDR3 has 15 amino acids. V lost 2 bases, J lost 0 bases, and 1 base stayed unmatched. Germline CDR1 GTSNPN, CDR2 SVGIG (reference sequence). In DNA form, the CDR3 reads TGTGCCTGGAGTCGACAGGGGGCGAACACCGGGGAGCTGTTTTTT. The encoded protein is CAWSRQGANTGELFF. Together with reference TRBV30 and TRBJ2-2, the CDR3 gives the full variable domain: SQTIHQWPATLVQPVGSPLSLECTVEGTSNPNLYWYRQAAGRGLQLLFYSVGIGQISSEVPQNLSASRPQDRQFILSSKKLLLSDSGFYLCAWSRQGANTGELFFGEGSRLTVL.

The V call is TRBV7-3, the J call TRBJ1-1; 7 positions match TRBD1. With 0 bases clipped from V and 5 bases from J, the junction kept 6 bases outside the gene matches. The CDR3 loop spans 15 amino acids. Germline values: CDR1 SGHTA, CDR2 FQGTGA. The CDR3 region is CASSLTRGSLTEAFF. Here the CDR3 DNA reads TGTGCCAGCAGCTTAACCAGGGGGAGTCTTACTGAAGCTTTCTTT.

The chain combines TRBV19 with TRBJ1-1; D is unresolved. V lost 7 bases and J 3 bases, leaving 9 bases between the germline ends. The CDR3 spans 12 residues. From germline, CDR1 is LNHDA and CDR2 SQIVND (reference sequence). The CDR3 loop is CASNGQYTEAFF. The DNA for the CDR3 is TGTGCCAGTAACGGGCAGTACACTGAAGCTTTCTTT.

The chain is built from TRBV18 and TRBJ1-2; possible D gene TRBD1, 6 bases. CDR1 is KGHSH, CDR2 LQKENI, per germline. This CDR3 has 14 amino acids. V was clipped by 4 bases and J by 4 bases, with 13 bases between them. DNA for the CDR3: TGTGCCAGCTCACGAGGGGGGGACGCCTATGGCTACACCTTC. It yields the protein CASSRGGDAYGYTF.

The chain carries TRBV6-1 and TRBJ2-3, with 10 bases aligning to TRBD1. The V gene's germline CDR1 is MNHNS and CDR2 SASEGT. The CDR3 totals 15 residues. V shed 4 bases, J shed 3 bases, and the junction held 4 bases outside the gene matches. The CDR3 reads CASSGRTGGTDTQYF. The DNA of the CDR3 is TGTGCCAGCAGTGGAAGGACAGGGGGAACAGATACGCAGTATTTT.

A single count supports this clone. The chain combines TRBV30 with TRBJ2-5; D not certain. The germline gives CDR1 GTSNPN, CDR2 SVGIG (reference sequence). V lost 1 base to trimming and J lost 2 bases, with 8 bases between them. There are 13 residues in the CDR3. CDR3 residues: CAWSGQLQETQYF. CDR3 nucleotides: TGTGCCTGGAGTGGGCAGCTTCAAGAGACCCAGTACTTC.

The gene calls are TRBV29-1 and TRBJ1-5; 9 bases line up with TRBD1. The CDR3 has 15 residues. Germline CDR1 is SQVTM and CDR2 is ANQGSEA. V dropped 6 bases and J dropped 2; count of bases not matched to a gene: 8. The chain's CDR3 is CSVPGDRGGNQPQHF. The CDR3, as DNA: TGCAGCGTACCGGGTGACAGGGGGGGCAATCAGCCCCAGCATTTT. Supplemented by reference TRBV29-1 and TRBJ1-5, the full variable domain reads SAVISQKPSRDICQRGTSLTIQCQVDSQVTMMFWYRQQPGQSLTLIATANQGSEATYESGFVIDKFPISRPNLTFSTLTVSNMSPEDSSIYLCSVPGDRGGNQPQHFGDGTRLSIL.

The rearrangement joins TRBV6-5 to TRBJ1-3; possible D gene TRBD1, 6 bases. CDR1 is MNHEY, CDR2 SVGAGI, per germline. Between the trimmed V and J ends, which lost 6 bases and 2 bases, there was a span of 14 bases. The CDR3 sequence is 15 residues long. CDR3 nucleotides: TGTGCCAGCAGGATCACCGGGACAACTGGAAACACCATATATTTT. Protein product: CASRITGTTGNTIYF.

The chain joins TRBV7-8 to TRBJ2-7; a possible D gene is TRBD2 (7 bases). Germline CDR1 reads SGHVS; CDR2 reads FQNEAQ. The CDR3 contains 14 residues. Trimming left V 1 base short and J 3 bases short, with 10 bases between. The CDR3 reads CASSLGGGHYEQYF. DNA for the CDR3: TGTGCCAGCAGCTTAGGCGGGGGCCACTACGAGCAGTACTTC.

The chain employs TRBV10-3 and TRBJ1-4; TRBD1 matches at 9 bases. The length of the CDR3 is 14 residues. V gave up 10 bases and J gave up 0 bases; unmatched junction bases: 3. Germline lookup yields CDR1 ENHRY and CDR2 SYGVKD. CDR3 protein: CATGQGATNEKLFF. CDR3 DNA sequence: TGTGCCACGGGACAGGGCGCAACTAATGAAAAACTGTTTTTT.

The chain couples TRBV19 to TRBJ1-1, with unresolved D. Germline CDR1 reads LNHDA; CDR2 reads SQIVND (reference sequence). This CDR3 has 13 amino acids. Trimming cost V 0 bases and J 4 bases, with 6 bases left between them. CDR3 nucleotide sequence: TGTGCCAGTAGTATAGACGCGAGCACTGAAGCTTTCTTT. Protein product: CASSIDASTEAFF.

This clone was seen once. The chain has TRBV6-5 and TRBJ1-1; D call uncertain. The V gene lost 5 bases and the J gene lost 1 base, with 5 bases spanning the gap. This CDR3 region has 12 residues. The V gene's germline CDR1 is MNHEY and CDR2 SVGAGI. The CDR3 DNA reads TGTGCCAGCAGTCATCCGAACACTGAAGCTTTCTTT. This gives the protein CASSHPNTEAFF.

This chain connects TRBV7-9 to TRBJ1-4, with 11 bases fitting TRBD1. Germline V gene lookup returns CDR1 SEHNR and CDR2 FQNEAQ (reference sequence). The CDR3 is made up of 15 amino acids. With V trimmed by 5 bases and J by 8 bases, 7 bases remained unmatched. The CDR3 sequence: CASSRGQGASEKLFF. The CDR3 DNA reads as TGTGCCAGCAGCCGTGGACAGGGGGCTAGCGAAAAACTGTTTTTT. Filled out from reference TRBV7-9 and TRBJ1-4, the complete variable domain reads DTGVSQNPRHKITKRGQNVTFRCDPISEHNRLYWYRQTLGQGPEFLTYFQNEAQLEKSRLLSDRFSAERPKGSFSTLEIQRTEQGDSAMYLCASSRGQGASEKLFFGSGTQLSVL.

This rearrangement joins TRBV11-2 to TRBJ1-1, with D perhaps TRBD1 (6 bases). This CDR3 has 13 residues. Germline V gene data show CDR1 as SGHAT and CDR2 as FQNNGV. V lost 1 base to trimming and J lost 4 bases, with 7 bases between them. CDR3 bases: TGTGCCAGCAGCTTAGTAGGGGGCACTGAAGCTTTCTTT. It codes for CASSLVGGTEAFF.

The V gene is TRBV14, the J gene TRBJ2-1; tentatively, D is TRBD2 (5 bases). Germline assignment: CDR1 SGHDN and CDR2 FVKESK. Trimming left V 6 bases short and J 14 bases short, with 20 bases between. This CDR3 region has 13 residues. CDR3 region: CASRKSAEELEFF. In nucleotides, the CDR3 is TGTGCCAGCAGGAAATCCGCGGAGGAGTTGGAGTTCTTC. Full variable domain (rest looked up from reference TRBV14 and TRBJ2-1): EAGVTQFPSHSVIEKGQTVTLRCDPISGHDNLYWYRRVMGKEIKFLLHFVKESKQDESGMPNNRFLAERTGGTYSTLKVQPAELEDSGVYFCASRKSAEELEFFGPGTRLTVL.

V gene TRBV9 combines with J gene TRBJ2-5, with TRBD1 matching 7 bases. This CDR3 has 16 amino acids. Per the germline V gene, CDR1 is SGDLS and CDR2 is YYNGEE. V gave up 0 bases and J gave up 2 bases; unmatched junction bases: 7. CDR3 DNA sequence: TGTGCCAGCAGCGTAGCACCGACAGGGCGGCAAGAGACCCAGTACTTC. This gives the protein CASSVAPTGRQETQYF. The full variable domain, rest sourced from reference TRBV9 and TRBJ2-5, is DSGVTQTPKHLITATGQRVTLRCSPRSGDLSVYWYQQSLDQGLQFLIQYYNGEERAKGNILERFSAQQFPDLHSELNLSSLELGDSALYFCASSVAPTGRQETQYFGPGTRLLVL.

The chain has TRBV5-1 and TRBJ2-5, with 9 bases fitting TRBD2. V dropped 2 bases and J dropped 4; count of bases not matched to a gene: 3. Germline V CDR1 and CDR2: SGHRS, YFSETQ. The CDR3 totals 14 residues. Here the CDR3 reads CASSFSGGRETQYF. The CDR3 DNA follows: TGCGCCAGCAGCTTCAGCGGGGGGAGAGAGACCCAGTACTTC.

This chain joins TRBV9 and TRBJ1-1; D is undetermined. V was pared by 3 bases and J by 8 bases, with 17 bases between. The CDR3 is 14 residues long. Germline CDR1 reads SGDLS; CDR2 reads YYNGEE. This CDR3 is CASSARPDPKEAFF. DNA of the CDR3: TGTGCCAGCAGCGCCAGGCCCGATCCAAAAGAAGCTTTCTTT.

The chain uses TRBV4-1 and TRBJ1-6; D remains ambiguous. The CDR3 totals 18 residues. Per the germline V gene, CDR1 is MGHRA and CDR2 is YSYEKL. V was pared by 1 base and J by 6 bases, with 19 bases between. CDR3 DNA sequence: TGCGCCAGCAGCCAAGCCGATATGGGCTTCGTGGGTAATTCACCCCTCCACTTT. It yields the protein CASSQADMGFVGNSPLHF.

The chain couples TRBV5-4 to TRBJ1-1; tentative D call: TRBD1 (5 bases). The germline gives CDR1 SGHNT, CDR2 YYREEE (reference sequence). The CDR3 sequence is 14 residues long. Trimming pared 0 bases from V and 1 base from J, leaving 7 bases between. The CDR3 sequence is CASSLGRGNTEAFF. The CDR3 DNA reads as TGTGCCAGCAGCTTGGGTAGGGGGAACACTGAAGCTTTCTTT.

V usage is TRBV6-1 and J usage is TRBJ1-5; TRBD1 aligns across 7 bases. This CDR3 contains 15 residues. Per germline, CDR1 MNHNS and CDR2 SASEGT. In DNA, the CDR3 is TGTGCGAATGTGGTGAGGGGGCGTAACAATCAGCCCCAGCATTTT. The encoded protein is CANVVRGRNNQPQHF.

This chain connects TRBV27 to TRBJ2-2; D is unresolved. Germline CDR1 and CDR2: MNHEY and SMNVEV (reference sequence). The CDR3 sequence is 13 residues long. V lost 6 bases and J 1 base, leaving 6 bases between the germline ends. The CDR3 loop is CASSDLNTGELFF. CDR3 DNA sequence: TGTGCCAGCAGCGATCTGAACACCGGGGAGCTGTTTTTT.

This rearrangement joins TRBV11-1 to TRBJ1-3; D uncertain. CDR3 length: 14 amino acids. Germline V gene sequence: CDR1 SGHAT, CDR2 FQDESV (reference sequence). V lost 5 bases to trimming and J lost 6 bases, with 14 bases between them. The CDR3 coding sequence is TGTGCCAGCAGCGCCAAGTACAGTGAAAACACCATATATTTT. It encodes CASSAKYSENTIYF.